The clone carrying this TCR beta chain was counted many times. Antigen unknown. The data belong to a study of T cell repertoires in cytomegalovirus infection. Study-wide findings and caveats: The ex vivo response showed dominance by HLA-C-restricted CMV-specific TCR beta clonotypes.

TCRdb called the reads again in MiXCR, with one record for every CDR3 protein. This table has around 140,000 distinct CDR3 sequences, about 6.5% appearing once. Trimming removed 7 bases at V and 2 bases at J, with 18 bases between. Germline V gene lookup returns CDR1 MDHEN and CDR2 SYDVKM. CDR3 size: 16 residues. The V and J genes are TRBV28 and TRBJ1-5; TRBD1 might be the D (5 bases). The source of this sequence is a human donor in good health (CMV status not recorded). Some clones in this sample may be carry-over from other donors' samples. Material for sequencing was PBMCs. The CDR3: CASTEVRGMGNQPQHF. The CDR3 DNA sequence: TGTGCCAGCACCGAGGTGAGGGGAATGGGCAATCAGCCCCAGCATTTT.